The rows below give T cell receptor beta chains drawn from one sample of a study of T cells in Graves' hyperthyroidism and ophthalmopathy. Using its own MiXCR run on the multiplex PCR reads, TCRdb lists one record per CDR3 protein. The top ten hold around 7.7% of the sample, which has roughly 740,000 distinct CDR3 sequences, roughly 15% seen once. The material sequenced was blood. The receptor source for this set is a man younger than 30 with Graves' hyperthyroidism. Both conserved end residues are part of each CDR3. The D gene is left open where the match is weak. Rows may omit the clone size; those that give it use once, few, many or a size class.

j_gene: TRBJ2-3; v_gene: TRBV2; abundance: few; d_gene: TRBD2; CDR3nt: TGTGCCAGCAGTGAAGCGGCTAGCGGGAGGGCCCCAGATACGCAGTATTTT; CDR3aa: CASSEAASGRAPDTQYF
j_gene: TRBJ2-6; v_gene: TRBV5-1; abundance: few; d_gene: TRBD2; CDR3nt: TGCGCCAGCAGCCCAAGCGGGGCGGGCTCTGGGGCCAACGTCCTGACTTTC; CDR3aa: CASSPSGAGSGANVLTF
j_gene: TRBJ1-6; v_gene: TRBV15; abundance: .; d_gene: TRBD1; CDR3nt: TGTGCCACCAGCAGAGGGGACAGGGTGCAATCACCCCTCCACTTT; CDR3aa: CATSRGDRVQSPLHF
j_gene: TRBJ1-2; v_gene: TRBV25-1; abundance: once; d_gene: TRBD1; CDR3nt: TGTGCCAGCAGTGACGACAGGGGGTACGGTGGCTACACCTTC; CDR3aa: CASSDDRGYGGYTF
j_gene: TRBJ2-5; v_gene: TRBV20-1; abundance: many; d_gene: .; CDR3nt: TGCAGTGCTACCCGGACCACACGGACCCAGTACTTC; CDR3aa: CSATRTTRTQYF
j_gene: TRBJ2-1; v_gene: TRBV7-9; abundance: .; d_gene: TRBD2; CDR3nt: TGTGCCAGCAGCTACCTAGCGGGAGTTTCCAATGAGCAGTTCTTC; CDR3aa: CASSYLAGVSNEQFF
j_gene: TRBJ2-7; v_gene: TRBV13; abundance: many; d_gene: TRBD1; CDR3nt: TGTGCCAGCAGCTCGCCCGGGACAGGGGTTGAAGAGCAGTACTTC; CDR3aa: CASSSPGTGVEEQYF
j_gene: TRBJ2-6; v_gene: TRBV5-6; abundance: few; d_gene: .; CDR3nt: TGTGCCAGCAGCTTAGTTTTAGGTTCGGCGTCCGCTGGGGCCAACGTCCTGACTTTC; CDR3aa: CASSLVLGSASAGANVLTF
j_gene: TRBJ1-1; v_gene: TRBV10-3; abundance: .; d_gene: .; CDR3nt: TGTGCCATCAGTGTCGAGGGGGGGAACACTGAAGCTTTCTTT; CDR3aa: CAISVEGGNTEAFF
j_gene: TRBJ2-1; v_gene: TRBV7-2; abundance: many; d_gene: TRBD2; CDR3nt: TGTGCCAGCAGCTTATTCGGACTAGCGGGAAATGAGCAGTTCTTC; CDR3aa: CASSLFGLAGNEQFF
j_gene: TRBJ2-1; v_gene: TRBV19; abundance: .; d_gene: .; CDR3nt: TGTGCCAGTAGTATAATTAGCGGAGACAATGAGCAGTTCTTC; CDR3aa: CASSIISGDNEQFF
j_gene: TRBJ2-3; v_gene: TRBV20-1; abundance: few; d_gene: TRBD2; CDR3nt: TGCAGTGCTAGAGTTCTGGGTGGGACTAGCGGGAGCCCCGGAGATACGCAGTATTTT; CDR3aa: CSARVLGGTSGSPGDTQYF
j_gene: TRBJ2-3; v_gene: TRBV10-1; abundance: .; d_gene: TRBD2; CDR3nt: TGCGCCAGCAGTGAGTTCCCTAGCGGGAGTGGCGGGGGAAGTACGCAGTATTTT; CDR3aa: CASSEFPSGSGGGSTQYF
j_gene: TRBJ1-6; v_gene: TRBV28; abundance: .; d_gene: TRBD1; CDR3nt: TGTGCCAGCAGTCCTCCTGAGGGGGCGAGAGCTCATTCACCCCTCCACTTT; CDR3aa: CASSPPEGARAHSPLHF
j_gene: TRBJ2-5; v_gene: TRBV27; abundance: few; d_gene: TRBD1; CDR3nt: TGTGCCAGCAGTCCCCGGACAGGGGGCGGACTAGTCGGGACCCAGTACTTC; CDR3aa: CASSPRTGGGLVGTQYF
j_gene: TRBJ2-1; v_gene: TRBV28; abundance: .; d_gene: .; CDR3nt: TGTGCCAGCAGTTTCGGAAGAAGGGGAAACAATGAGCAGTTCTTC; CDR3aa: CASSFGRRGNNEQFF
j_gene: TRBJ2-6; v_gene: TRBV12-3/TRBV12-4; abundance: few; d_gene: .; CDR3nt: TGTGCCAGCATCTGGTCAGGGTCTGGGGCCAACGTCCTGACTTTC; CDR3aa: CASIWSGSGANVLTF
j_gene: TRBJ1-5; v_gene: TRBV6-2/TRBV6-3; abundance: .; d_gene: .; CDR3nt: TGTGCCAGCAGTTATCCCCGGTGGCCCCAGCATTTT; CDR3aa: CASSYPRWPQHF
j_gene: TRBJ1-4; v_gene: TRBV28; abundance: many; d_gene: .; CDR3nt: TGTGCCAGCAGTTCTCCTCTAACGGGTTTGGAGGAAAAACTGTTTTTT; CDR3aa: CASSSPLTGLEEKLFF
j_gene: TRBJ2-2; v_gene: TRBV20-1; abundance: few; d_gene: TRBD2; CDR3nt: TGCAGTGCTACCCCCCCGGGACTAGGAATCCACGGGGAGCTGTTTTTT; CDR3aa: CSATPPGLGIHGELFF
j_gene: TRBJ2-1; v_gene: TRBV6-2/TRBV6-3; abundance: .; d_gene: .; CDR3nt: TGTGCCAGCAGCCTGGGGGCAGCCCCCTACAATGAGCAGTTCTTC; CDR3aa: CASSLGAAPYNEQFF
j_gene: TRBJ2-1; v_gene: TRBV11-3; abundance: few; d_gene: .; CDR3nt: TGTGCCAGCAGCGCTACTAGGGCCAATGAGCAGTTCTTC; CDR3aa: CASSATRANEQFF
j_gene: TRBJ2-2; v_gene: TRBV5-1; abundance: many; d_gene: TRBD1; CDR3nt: TGCGCCAGCAGCTTGGTCCGGACGACACAGGGGTTGGGACCCGGGGAGCTGTTTTTT; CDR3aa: CASSLVRTTQGLGPGELFF
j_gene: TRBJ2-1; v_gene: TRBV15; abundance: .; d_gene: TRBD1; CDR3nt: TGTGCCACCAGCAGAGAGGGGACAGGCCTTCTTTACAATGAGCAGTTCTTC; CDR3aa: CATSREGTGLLYNEQFF
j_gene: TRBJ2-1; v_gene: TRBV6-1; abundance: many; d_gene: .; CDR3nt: TGTGCCAGCAGTGAATGGAATGAGCAGTTCTTC; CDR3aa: CASSEWNEQFF
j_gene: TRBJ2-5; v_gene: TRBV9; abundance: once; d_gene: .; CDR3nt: TGTGCCAGCAGCCACTCTCCGGGGCTCGCCGGGGAGACCCAGTACTTC; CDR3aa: CASSHSPGLAGETQYF
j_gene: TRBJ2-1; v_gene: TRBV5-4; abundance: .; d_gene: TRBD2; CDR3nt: TGTGCCAGCAGCTCCCAGACTAGCGGTTACAATGAGCAGTTCTTC; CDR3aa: CASSSQTSGYNEQFF
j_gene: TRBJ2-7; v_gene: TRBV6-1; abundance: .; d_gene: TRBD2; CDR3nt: TGTGCCAGCACGGGACTACCCCACTACGAGCAGTACTTC; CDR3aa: CASTGLPHYEQYF
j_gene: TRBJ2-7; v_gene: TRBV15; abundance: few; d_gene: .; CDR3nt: TGTGCCACCAGCAGAGATCTCACCAGAATGGGCCCCTACGAGCAGTACTTC; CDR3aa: CATSRDLTRMGPYEQYF
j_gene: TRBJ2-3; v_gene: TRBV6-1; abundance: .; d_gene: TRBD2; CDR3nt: TGTGCCAGCAGTTCCCGGGGGGAGGGCAGGGATACGCAGTATTTT; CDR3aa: CASSSRGEGRDTQYF
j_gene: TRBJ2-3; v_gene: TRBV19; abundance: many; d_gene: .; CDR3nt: TGTGCCAGTAGTATAAGTACGGGGGCTAGCACAGATACGCAGTATTTT; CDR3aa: CASSISTGASTDTQYF
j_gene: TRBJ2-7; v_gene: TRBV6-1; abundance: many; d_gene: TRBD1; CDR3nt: TGTGCCAGCAGCCCCGGACAGGGGGCTGTCGAGCAGTACTTC; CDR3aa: CASSPGQGAVEQYF
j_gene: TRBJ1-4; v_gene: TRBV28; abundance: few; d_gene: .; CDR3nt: TGTGCCAGCAGTAAGGGGGGGAAAGAAGAAAAACTGTTTTTT; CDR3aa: CASSKGGKEEKLFF
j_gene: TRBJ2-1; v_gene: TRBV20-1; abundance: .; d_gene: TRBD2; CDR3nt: TGCAGTGTCCCAGCTAGCGGGGCAAACTACAATGAGCAGTTCTTC; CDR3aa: CSVPASGANYNEQFF
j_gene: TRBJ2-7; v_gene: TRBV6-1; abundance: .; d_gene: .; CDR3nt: TGTGCCAGCAGTGAACTCGGCGGACACTTAGGCCTCGACGAGCAGTACTTC; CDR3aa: CASSELGGHLGLDEQYF
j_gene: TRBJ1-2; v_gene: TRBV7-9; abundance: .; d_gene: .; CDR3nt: TGTGCCAGCAGCTTACCGGGACAAGAAAACTGTGGCTACACCTTC; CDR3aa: CASSLPGQENCGYTF
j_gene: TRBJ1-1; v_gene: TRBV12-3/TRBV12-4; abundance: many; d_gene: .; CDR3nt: TGTGCCAGCAGTTTACAGTGGAACACTGAAGCTTTCTTT; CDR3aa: CASSLQWNTEAFF
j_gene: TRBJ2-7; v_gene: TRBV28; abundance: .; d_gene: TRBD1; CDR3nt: TGTGCCAGCAGTCCCCGATACAGGGGGGAGACCTACGAGCAGTACTTC; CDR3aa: CASSPRYRGETYEQYF
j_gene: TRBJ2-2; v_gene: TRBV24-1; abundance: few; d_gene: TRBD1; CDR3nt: TGTGCCACCAGTGACTACGGACAGGGTAGAACCGGGGAGCTGTTTTTT; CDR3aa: CATSDYGQGRTGELFF
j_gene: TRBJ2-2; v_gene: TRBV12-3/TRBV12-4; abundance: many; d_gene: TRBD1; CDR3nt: TGTGCCAGCAGGCGACAGGGGGACGGGGAGCTGTTTTTT; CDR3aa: CASRRQGDGELFF
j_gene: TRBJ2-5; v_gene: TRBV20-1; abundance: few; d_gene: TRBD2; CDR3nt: TGCAGTGCTTCCCATAGCGGGAGGCACCAAGAGACCCAGTACTTC; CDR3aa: CSASHSGRHQETQYF
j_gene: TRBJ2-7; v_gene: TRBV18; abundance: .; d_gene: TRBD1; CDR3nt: TGTGCCAGCTCACGGGACAGGGCCTACAATGAGCAGTACTTC; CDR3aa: CASSRDRAYNEQYF
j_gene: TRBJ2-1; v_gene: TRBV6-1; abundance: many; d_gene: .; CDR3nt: TGTGCCAGCAGTGAAGGGTTAGCGAGTTACAATGAGCAGTTCTTC; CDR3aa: CASSEGLASYNEQFF
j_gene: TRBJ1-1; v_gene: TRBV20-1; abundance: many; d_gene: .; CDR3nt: TGCAGTGCCGATGAAACAGGTGGCCCTGAAGCTTTCTTT; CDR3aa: CSADETGGPEAFF
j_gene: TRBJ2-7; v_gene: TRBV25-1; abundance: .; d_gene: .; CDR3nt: TGTGCCAGCAGTGAAGGGGCCAGCATCGAGCAGTACTTC; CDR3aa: CASSEGASIEQYF